The entry that follows covers one T cell receptor beta chain sequence. The data stem from a study of T-cell reconstitution after alpha-beta-depleted transplantation in children. Unique molecular identifiers featured in how the TCRbeta library was prepared. One entry per CDR3 protein results from TCRdb running MiXCR on the PCR reads. The sample shows around 700,000 distinct CDR3 sequences, around 13% of them seen only once. The clonotype originates from a girl aged 2 to 10 with congenital amegakaryocytic thrombocytopenia, due to receive a stem cell transplant. Sequenced material: PBMCs, taken before TCRalphabeta/CD19-depleted stem cell transplant.

The CDR3 sequence is CSASAYRAGETQYF. The CDR3 nucleotides read TGCAGTGCTAGTGCATACCGCGCGGGAGAGACCCAGTACTTC. The rearrangement uses TRBV20-1 and TRBJ2-5; D possibly corresponds to TRBD2 (5 bases). CDR1 is DFQATT, CDR2 SNEGSKA, per germline (reference sequence). Trimming cost V 3 bases and J 4 bases, with 15 bases left between them. This CDR3 comprises 14 residues.